This T cell receptor (beta chain) was sequenced for a study of T cells in narcolepsy. Sequenced by immunoSEQ multiplex PCR; TCRdb stores in-frame clones only, minus some. The repertoire consists of some 20,000 clones, with over 80% occurring once and the leading ten covering 1.5% to 2%. Note on this clone: Antigen: not known.

The CDR3 loop spans 13 amino acids. CDR1 is MRHNA and CDR2 is SNTAGT in the germline V gene. Trimming shortened V by 9 bases and J by 2 bases, and 13 bases separated the two germline ends. Study-level points and caveats: Blood of same and different patients, but not healthy controls, reportedly held recurring autoreactive clonotypes.

This chain links TRBV6-4 with TRBJ2-5; D gene uncertain. Sequencing was carried out using memory (CD45RA-) CD4+ T cells from blood. This sequence originates from a human donor in good health. CDR3 sequence (DNA): TGTGCCAGAGAGAATGACTCACAAGAGACCCAGTACTTC. Its protein is CARENDSQETQYF.